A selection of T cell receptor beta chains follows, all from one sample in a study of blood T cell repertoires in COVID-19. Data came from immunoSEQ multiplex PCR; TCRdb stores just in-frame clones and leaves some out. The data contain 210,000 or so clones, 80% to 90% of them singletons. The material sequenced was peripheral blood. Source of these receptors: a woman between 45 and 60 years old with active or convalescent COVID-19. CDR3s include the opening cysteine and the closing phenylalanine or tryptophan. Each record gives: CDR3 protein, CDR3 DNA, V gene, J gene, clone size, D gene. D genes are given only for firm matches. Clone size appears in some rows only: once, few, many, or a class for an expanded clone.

CDR3: CASSLYQGQPQHF
DNA: TGTGCCAGCAGCTTATACCAGGGTCAGCCCCAGCATTTT
V: TRBV5-6
J: TRBJ1-5
size: NA
D: NA

CDR3: CASSFRTGDLSKNIQYF
DNA: TGTGCCAGCAGCTTTAGGACAGGGGACCTGTCCAAAAACATTCAGTACTTC
V: TRBV5-6
J: TRBJ2-4
size: NA
D: TRBD1

CDR3: CASITYSRDGNTIYF
DNA: TGTGCCAGCATTACGTACTCCCGGGATGGAAACACCATATATTTT
V: TRBV2
J: TRBJ1-3
size: once
D: NA

CDR3: CASSQPGFTTDTQYF
DNA: TGCGCCAGCAGCCAGCCGGGGTTCACCACAGATACGCAGTATTTT
V: TRBV4-1
J: TRBJ2-3
size: once
D: NA

CDR3: CATSDEASGGEETQYF
DNA: TGTGCCACCAGTGATGAGGCTAGCGGGGGTGAAGAGACCCAGTACTTC
V: TRBV24-1
J: TRBJ2-5
size: NA
D: TRBD2

CDR3: CASSLTSGSGNEQFF
DNA: TGTGCCAGCAGCTTAACTAGCGGGAGTGGGAATGAGCAGTTCTTC
V: TRBV7-3
J: TRBJ2-1
size: NA
D: TRBD2

CDR3: CASSLVNRGNTEAFF
DNA: TGTGCCAGCAGTTTAGTGAACAGGGGGAACACTGAAGCTTTCTTT
V: TRBV28
J: TRBJ1-1
size: NA
D: TRBD1

CDR3: CASSFIQPGGDTEAFF
DNA: TGTGCCAGCAGTTTTATCCAGCCTGGGGGGGACACTGAAGCTTTCTTT
V: TRBV28
J: TRBJ1-1
size: NA
D: NA

CDR3: CASSISAGTENSPLHF
DNA: TGTGCCAGTAGTATCAGTGCCGGGACAGAAAATTCACCCCTCCACTTT
V: TRBV19
J: TRBJ1-6
size: NA
D: TRBD1

CDR3: CASSIQGGGSGNTIYF
DNA: TGTGCCAGTAGTATTCAGGGCGGCGGCTCTGGAAACACCATATATTTT
V: TRBV19
J: TRBJ1-3
size: NA
D: NA

CDR3: CASSLGIQETQYF
DNA: TGTGCCAGCAGTCTCGGGATCCAAGAGACCCAGTACTTC
V: TRBV5-4
J: TRBJ2-5
size: NA
D: NA

CDR3: CASSPSISSYEQYF
DNA: TGTGCCAGCAGCCCATCAATTAGCTCCTACGAGCAGTACTTC
V: TRBV3-1/TRBV3-2
J: TRBJ2-7
size: few
D: NA

CDR3: CASSIRDTQYF
DNA: TGTGCCAGTAGTATTCGAGATACGCAGTATTTT
V: TRBV19
J: TRBJ2-3
size: NA
D: NA

CDR3: CASSLSGQGTAQHF
DNA: TGTGCCAGCAGTCTCTCGGGACAGGGGACCGCCCAGCATTTT
V: TRBV2
J: TRBJ1-5
size: NA
D: TRBD1

CDR3: CASSLSPRGYEQYF
DNA: TGTGCCAGCTCCCTGTCCCCGAGAGGCTACGAGCAGTACTTC
V: TRBV25-1
J: TRBJ2-7
size: once
D: NA

CDR3: CASSLTANTEAFF
DNA: TGTGCCAGCAGCTTAACAGCGAACACTGAAGCTTTCTTT
V: TRBV7-3
J: TRBJ1-1
size: NA
D: NA

CDR3: CASSERTAIFTF
DNA: TGTGCCAGCAGTGAAAGGACAGCCATTTTCACCTTC
V: TRBV2
J: TRBJ1-2
size: NA
D: NA

CDR3: CASSSERDGYTF
DNA: TGTGCCAGCAGTTCCGAGCGGGATGGCTACACCTTC
V: TRBV28
J: TRBJ1-2
size: few
D: NA

CDR3: CAAGLDEKLFF
DNA: TGTGCTGCAGGGTTGGATGAAAAACTGTTTTTT
V: TRBV28
J: TRBJ1-4
size: NA
D: NA

CDR3: CASRISGGDTEAFF
DNA: TGCGCCAGCAGAATCAGCGGGGGGGACACTGAAGCTTTCTTT
V: TRBV5-1
J: TRBJ1-1
size: NA
D: NA

CDR3: CASSQSGRGIQPQHF
DNA: TGTGCCAGCAGCCAATCGGGCAGGGGAATACAGCCCCAGCATTTT
V: TRBV16
J: TRBJ1-5
size: NA
D: NA

CDR3: CASNWSNNEQFF
DNA: TGTGCCAGCAACTGGAGCAATAATGAGCAGTTCTTC
V: TRBV12-3/TRBV12-4
J: TRBJ2-1
size: NA
D: NA

CDR3: CASSPLQDTDTQYF
DNA: TGTGCCAGTTCCCCTCTTCAGGACACAGATACGCAGTATTTT
V: TRBV19
J: TRBJ2-3
size: once
D: NA

CDR3: CASRTGVSHSYNEQFF
DNA: TGTGCCAGCAGAACAGGAGTCAGCCACTCCTACAATGAGCAGTTCTTC
V: TRBV2
J: TRBJ2-1
size: NA
D: NA

CDR3: CASSWPLTSGSTDTQYF
DNA: TGTGCCAGCAGCTGGCCCCTGACTAGCGGGAGTACAGATACGCAGTATTTT
V: TRBV5-5
J: TRBJ2-3
size: NA
D: TRBD2

CDR3: CASSRDSSNYGYTF
DNA: TGCGCCAGCAGCCGGGACAGCTCTAACTATGGCTACACCTTC
V: TRBV5-1
J: TRBJ1-2
size: NA
D: TRBD1

CDR3: CASSLDARGTSPLHF
DNA: TGCGCCAGCAGCTTGGACGCCAGGGGGACTTCACCCCTCCACTTT
V: TRBV5-1
J: TRBJ1-6
size: NA
D: TRBD1

CDR3: CASSPQQVSPSPLHF
DNA: TGCGCCAGCAGCCCCCAACAGGTCTCTCCTTCACCCCTCCACTTT
V: TRBV5-1
J: TRBJ1-6
size: NA
D: NA

CDR3: CASSSRDSYEQYF
DNA: TGTGCCAGCAGCTCCCGAGACAGCTACGAGCAGTACTTC
V: TRBV9
J: TRBJ2-7
size: NA
D: NA

CDR3: CASSLYRGGMGNIQYF
DNA: TGTGCCAGCAGCTTGTACAGGGGCGGTATGGGAAACATTCAGTACTTC
V: TRBV5-8
J: TRBJ2-4
size: NA
D: TRBD1

CDR3: CAWRAMSGEFPPDTQYF
DNA: TGTGCCTGGAGGGCCATGAGCGGGGAGTTCCCCCCAGATACGCAGTATTTT
V: TRBV30
J: TRBJ2-3
size: NA
D: TRBD2

CDR3: CASSNRGAPYGYTF
DNA: TGTGCCAGCAGCAATCGGGGGGCCCCCTATGGCTACACCTTC
V: TRBV5-4
J: TRBJ1-2
size: NA
D: NA

CDR3: CASKGGQGGETQYF
DNA: TGTGCCAGCAAGGGGGGACAGGGGGGAGAGACCCAGTACTTC
V: TRBV2
J: TRBJ2-5
size: once
D: TRBD1

CDR3: CASSGLGEGANSPLHF
DNA: TGTGCCAGCAGCGGCCTGGGTGAAGGGGCTAATTCACCCCTCCACTTT
V: TRBV28
J: TRBJ1-6
size: NA
D: NA

CDR3: CASSLSSGGIRGGYTF
DNA: TGCGCCAGCAGCTTGTCCAGCGGCGGTATTCGGGGTGGCTACACCTTC
V: TRBV5-1
J: TRBJ1-2
size: NA
D: NA

CDR3: CASSPRPGTSGAYNEQFF
DNA: TGTGCCAGCAGCCCCCGCCCCGGGACTAGCGGGGCGTACAATGAGCAGTTCTTC
V: TRBV4-2
J: TRBJ2-1
size: NA
D: TRBD2

CDR3: CASSLALAKNIQYF
DNA: TGTGCCAGCAGCTTGGCCTTAGCCAAAAACATTCAGTACTTC
V: TRBV5-4
J: TRBJ2-4
size: NA
D: NA

CDR3: CATRQGSANTGELFF
DNA: TGCGCCACTCGCCAGGGGTCGGCGAACACCGGGGAGCTGTTTTTT
V: TRBV10-1
J: TRBJ2-2
size: NA
D: NA

CDR3: CASSPFNYGYTF
DNA: TGTGCCAGCAGCCCTTTTAACTATGGCTACACCTTC
V: TRBV9
J: TRBJ1-2
size: NA
D: NA

CDR3: CASSLEIRNTEAFF
DNA: TGCGCCAGCAGCTTGGAGATCAGGAACACTGAAGCTTTCTTT
V: TRBV5-1
J: TRBJ1-1
size: once
D: NA

CDR3: CASSEGTGGVFGYTF
DNA: TGTGCCAGCAGTGAAGGGACAGGGGGCGTCTTTGGCTACACCTTC
V: TRBV6-1
J: TRBJ1-2
size: NA
D: TRBD1

CDR3: CASSIEGLAGGPREQFF
DNA: TGTGCCAGTAGTATTGAGGGACTAGCGGGAGGGCCTCGGGAGCAGTTCTTC
V: TRBV19
J: TRBJ2-1
size: NA
D: TRBD2

CDR3: CSVPGTQFGETQYF
DNA: TGCAGCGTTCCCGGGACTCAATTCGGCGAGACCCAGTACTTC
V: TRBV29-1
J: TRBJ2-5
size: NA
D: NA

CDR3: CASRARSPSYEQYF
DNA: TGTGCCAGCAGGGCGAGGTCCCCATCCTACGAGCAGTACTTC
V: TRBV7-9
J: TRBJ2-7
size: NA
D: NA

CDR3: CASSSPRTGVITDTQYF
DNA: TGTGCCAGCAGCTCCCCCAGGACAGGGGTAATCACAGATACGCAGTATTTT
V: TRBV5-4
J: TRBJ2-3
size: NA
D: TRBD1

CDR3: CASSLFPGFNEKLFF
DNA: TGCGCCAGCAGCTTGTTCCCAGGCTTTAATGAAAAACTGTTTTTT
V: TRBV5-1
J: TRBJ1-4
size: NA
D: NA

CDR3: CASSRTGGLNSPLHF
DNA: TGTGCCAGCAGCAGGACAGGGGGCTTGAATTCACCCCTCCACTTT
V: TRBV6-5
J: TRBJ1-6
size: few
D: TRBD1

CDR3: CAISRGGGDTQYF
DNA: TGTGCCATCAGTAGAGGAGGTGGGGATACGCAGTATTTT
V: TRBV10-3
J: TRBJ2-3
size: NA
D: NA

CDR3: CASSPLAGQKETQYF
DNA: TGTGCCAGCAGTCCCCTTGCGGGGCAGAAAGAGACCCAGTACTTC
V: TRBV25-1
J: TRBJ2-5
size: NA
D: NA

CDR3: CASSLGTSGWGETQYF
DNA: TGTGCCAGCAGCCTCGGGACTAGCGGGTGGGGAGAGACCCAGTACTTC
V: TRBV3-1/TRBV3-2
J: TRBJ2-5
size: NA
D: TRBD2

CDR3: CASSLQGATYEQYF
DNA: TGTGCCAGCAGCCTGCAGGGGGCCACCTACGAGCAGTACTTC
V: TRBV27
J: TRBJ2-7
size: NA
D: TRBD1

CDR3: CASSPTANTGELFF
DNA: TGCGCCAGCAGCCCTACAGCGAACACCGGGGAGCTGTTTTTT
V: TRBV5-1
J: TRBJ2-2
size: NA
D: NA

CDR3: CASRQADTQYF
DNA: TGTGCCAGCCGACAGGCAGATACGCAGTATTTT
V: TRBV2
J: TRBJ2-3
size: NA
D: NA

CDR3: CASTNGVSGNTIYF
DNA: TGTGCCAGTACCAATGGAGTCTCTGGAAACACCATATATTTT
V: TRBV19
J: TRBJ1-3
size: few
D: NA

CDR3: CASSLDSGGDTEAFF
DNA: TGCGCCAGCAGCTTGGATTCCGGGGGGGATACTGAAGCTTTCTTT
V: TRBV5-1
J: TRBJ1-1
size: NA
D: NA

CDR3: CASHTGDSGNTIYF
DNA: TGTGCCAGTCATACGGGGGACTCTGGAAACACCATATATTTT
V: TRBV19
J: TRBJ1-3
size: NA
D: NA

CDR3: CASSGSGRKNEQYF
DNA: TGTGCCAGCAGTGGTAGCGGGAGGAAGAACGAGCAGTACTTC
V: TRBV2
J: TRBJ2-7
size: NA
D: TRBD2